What follows describes a single T cell receptor (beta chain). Its antigen is unknown. The data were obtained in a study of PD-1 blockade in classical Hodgkin lymphoma. Study overall: Nivolumab was given intravenously to patients at 3 mg/kg every 2 weeks.

This CDR3 is 16 amino acids long. Germline V gene data show CDR1 as MDHEN and CDR2 as SYDVKM. With 4 bases removed from V and 0 bases from J, the gap between germline ends came to 14 bases. Data came from immunoSEQ multiplex PCR; TCRdb stores just in-frame clones and leaves some out. This sample has tens of thousands of clones, with roughly 90% found just once. The study's findings and limits: Before treatment, TCR diversity in newly diagnosed patients was reportedly lower than in healthy donors. Some patients started nivolumab under 1 year after ASCT, and they were excluded. Prior to therapy, complete responders displayed diversity much like that of newly diagnosed patients.

Each of the patients experienced relapse following autologous stem cell transplantation, and their brentuximab vedotin exposure differed. The gene calls are TRBV28 and TRBJ2-3; D uncertain. This receptor was obtained from a human donor with classical Hodgkin lymphoma. The sample was peripheral blood mononuclear cells (PBMCs), taken at baseline. The CDR3 nucleotides read TGTGCCAGCAGTTCCCACTATGGCGCAAGCACAGATACGCAGTATTTT. Its protein product is CASSSHYGASTDTQYF.